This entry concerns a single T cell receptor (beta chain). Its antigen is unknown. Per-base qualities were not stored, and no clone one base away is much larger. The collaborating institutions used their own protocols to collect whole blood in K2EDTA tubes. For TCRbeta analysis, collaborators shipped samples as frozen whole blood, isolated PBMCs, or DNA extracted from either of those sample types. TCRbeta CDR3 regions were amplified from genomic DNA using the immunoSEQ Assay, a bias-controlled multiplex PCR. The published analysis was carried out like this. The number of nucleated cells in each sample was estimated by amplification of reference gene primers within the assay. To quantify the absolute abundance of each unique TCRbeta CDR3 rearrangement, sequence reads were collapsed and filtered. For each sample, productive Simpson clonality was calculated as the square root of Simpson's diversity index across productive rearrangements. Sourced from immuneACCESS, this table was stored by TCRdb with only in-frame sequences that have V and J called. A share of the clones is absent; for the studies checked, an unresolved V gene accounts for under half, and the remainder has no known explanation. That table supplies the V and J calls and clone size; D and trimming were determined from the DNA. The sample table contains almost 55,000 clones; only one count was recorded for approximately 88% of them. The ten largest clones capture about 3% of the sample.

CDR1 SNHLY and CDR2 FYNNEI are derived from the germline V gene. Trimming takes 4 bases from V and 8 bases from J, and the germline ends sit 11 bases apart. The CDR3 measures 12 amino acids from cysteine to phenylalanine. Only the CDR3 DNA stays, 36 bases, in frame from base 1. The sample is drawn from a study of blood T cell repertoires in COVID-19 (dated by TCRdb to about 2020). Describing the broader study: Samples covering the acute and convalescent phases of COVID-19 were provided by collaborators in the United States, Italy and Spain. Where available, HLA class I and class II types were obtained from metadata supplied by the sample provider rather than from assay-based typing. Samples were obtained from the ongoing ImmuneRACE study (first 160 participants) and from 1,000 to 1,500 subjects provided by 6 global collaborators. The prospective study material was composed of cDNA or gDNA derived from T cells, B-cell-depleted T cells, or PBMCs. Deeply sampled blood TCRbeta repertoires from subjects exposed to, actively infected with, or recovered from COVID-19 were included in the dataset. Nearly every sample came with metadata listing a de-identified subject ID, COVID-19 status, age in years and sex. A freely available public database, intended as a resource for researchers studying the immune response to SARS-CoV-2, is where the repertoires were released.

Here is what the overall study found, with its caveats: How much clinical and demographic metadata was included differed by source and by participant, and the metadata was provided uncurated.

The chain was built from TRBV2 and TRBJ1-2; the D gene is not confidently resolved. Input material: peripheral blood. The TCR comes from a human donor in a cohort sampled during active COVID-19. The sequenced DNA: TGTGCCAGCAGTGGGCAGGTACTCGGCTACACCTTC. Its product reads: CASSGQVLGYTF.